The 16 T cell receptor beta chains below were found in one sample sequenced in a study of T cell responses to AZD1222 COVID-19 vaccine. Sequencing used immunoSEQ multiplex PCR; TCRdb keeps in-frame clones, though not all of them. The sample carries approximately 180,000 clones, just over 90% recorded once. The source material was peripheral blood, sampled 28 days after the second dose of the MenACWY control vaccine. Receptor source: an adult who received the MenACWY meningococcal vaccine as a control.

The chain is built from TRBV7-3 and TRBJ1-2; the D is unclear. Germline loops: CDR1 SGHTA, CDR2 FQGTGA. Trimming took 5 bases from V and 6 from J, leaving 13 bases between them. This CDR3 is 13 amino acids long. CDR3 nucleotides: TGTGCCAGCAGCCTCTACGGCGGGCATGGCTACACCTTC. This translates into CASSLYGGHGYTF.

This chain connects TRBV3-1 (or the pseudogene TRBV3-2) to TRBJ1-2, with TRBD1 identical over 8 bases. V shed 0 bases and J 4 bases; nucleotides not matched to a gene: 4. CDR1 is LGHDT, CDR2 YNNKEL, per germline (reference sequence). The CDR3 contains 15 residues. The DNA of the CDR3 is TGTGCCAGCAGCCAAGAAAACAGGGGGAGCTATGGCTACACCTTC. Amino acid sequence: CASSQENRGSYGYTF.

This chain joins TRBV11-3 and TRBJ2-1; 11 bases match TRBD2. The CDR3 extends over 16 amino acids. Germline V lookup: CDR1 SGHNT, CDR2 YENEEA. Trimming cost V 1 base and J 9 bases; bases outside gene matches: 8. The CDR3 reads CASSLGGLAAAVEQFF. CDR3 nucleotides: TGTGCCAGCAGCTTAGGGGGACTAGCGGCAGCGGTTGAGCAGTTCTTC.

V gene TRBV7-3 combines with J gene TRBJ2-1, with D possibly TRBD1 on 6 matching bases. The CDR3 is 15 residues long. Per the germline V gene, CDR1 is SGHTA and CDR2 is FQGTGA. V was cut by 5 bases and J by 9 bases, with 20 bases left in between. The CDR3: CASSPMGASRGEQFF. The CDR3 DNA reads TGTGCCAGCAGCCCCATGGGGGCTAGCCGAGGTGAGCAGTTCTTC.

CDR3 in DNA: TGTGCCAGCTCGACAGGCTACGAGCAGTACTTC. This sequence encodes CASSTGYEQYF. The rearrangement joins TRBV28 to TRBJ2-7, with a tentative D call TRBD1 (6 bases). Germline lookup yields CDR1 MDHEN and CDR2 SYDVKM. V gave up 8 bases and J gave up 3 bases, with 8 bases separating them. CDR3 length: 11 amino acids.

The CDR3, as DNA: TGTGCCAGTAGTCCTACGGGACAGTTCAATCAGCCCCAGCATTTT. This sequence encodes CASSPTGQFNQPQHF. V is TRBV19 and J is TRBJ1-5, with 7 positions matching TRBD1. After removal of 5 bases from V and 3 bases from J, the junction contained 7 bases not matched to a gene. Looked up from germline, CDR1 is LNHDA and CDR2 is SQIVND (reference sequence). The CDR3 consists of 15 residues.

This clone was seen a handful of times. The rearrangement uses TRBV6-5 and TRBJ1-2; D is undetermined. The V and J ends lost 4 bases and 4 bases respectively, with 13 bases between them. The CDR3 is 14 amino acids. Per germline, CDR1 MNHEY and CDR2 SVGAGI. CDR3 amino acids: CASSLDPDAYGYTF. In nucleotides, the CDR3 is TGTGCCAGCAGTTTGGACCCTGACGCCTATGGCTACACCTTC.

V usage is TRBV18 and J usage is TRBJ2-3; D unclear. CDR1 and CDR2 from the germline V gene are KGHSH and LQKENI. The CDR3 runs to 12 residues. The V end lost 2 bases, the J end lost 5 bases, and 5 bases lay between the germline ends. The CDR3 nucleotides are TGTGCCAGCTCACCAGCTAAAGATACGCAGTATTTT. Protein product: CASSPAKDTQYF.

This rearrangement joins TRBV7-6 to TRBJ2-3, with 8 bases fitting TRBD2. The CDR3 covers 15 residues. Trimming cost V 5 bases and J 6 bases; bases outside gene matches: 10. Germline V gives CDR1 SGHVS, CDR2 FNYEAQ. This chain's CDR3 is CASSPLAGKADTQYF. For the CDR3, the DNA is TGTGCCAGCAGCCCCTTAGCGGGAAAGGCCGATACGCAGTATTTT.

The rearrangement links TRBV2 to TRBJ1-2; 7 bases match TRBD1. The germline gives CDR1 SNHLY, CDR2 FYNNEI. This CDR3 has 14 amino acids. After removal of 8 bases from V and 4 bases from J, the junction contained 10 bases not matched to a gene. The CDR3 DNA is TGTGCCAGCTTTAGGGGGCGCCTGGGCTATGGCTACACCTTC. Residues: CASFRGRLGYGYTF.

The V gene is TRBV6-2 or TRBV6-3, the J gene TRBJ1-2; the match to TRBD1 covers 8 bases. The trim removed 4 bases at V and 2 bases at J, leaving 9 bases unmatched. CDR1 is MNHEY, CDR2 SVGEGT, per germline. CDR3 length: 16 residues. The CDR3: CASSFHGQGLNYGYTF. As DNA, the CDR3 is TGTGCCAGCAGTTTCCATGGACAGGGACTCAACTATGGCTACACCTTC.

The CDR3 DNA reads TGCGCCAGCAGCCATCCGGGACAGGGGAATCAGCCCCAGCATTTT. Its translation: CASSHPGQGNQPQHF. The V and J genes are TRBV4-1 and TRBJ1-5, with 10 bases fitting TRBD1. Trimming cost V 3 bases and J 4 bases; bases outside gene matches: 3. Germline V CDR1 and CDR2: MGHRA, YSYEKL. The CDR3 extends over 15 amino acids.

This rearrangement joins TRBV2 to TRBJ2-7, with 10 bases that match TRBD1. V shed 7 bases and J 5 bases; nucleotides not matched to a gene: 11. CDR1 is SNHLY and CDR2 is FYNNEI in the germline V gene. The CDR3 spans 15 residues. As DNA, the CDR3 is TGTGCCAGCACCATAACCGGGACAGGGGACCACGAGCAGTACTTC. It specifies CASTITGTGDHEQYF. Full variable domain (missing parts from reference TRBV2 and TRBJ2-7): EPEVTQTPSHQVTQMGQEVILRCVPISNHLYFYWYRQILGQKVEFLVSFYNNEISEKSEIFDDQFSVERPDGSNFTLKIRSTKLEDSAMYFCASTITGTGDHEQYFGPGTRLTVT.

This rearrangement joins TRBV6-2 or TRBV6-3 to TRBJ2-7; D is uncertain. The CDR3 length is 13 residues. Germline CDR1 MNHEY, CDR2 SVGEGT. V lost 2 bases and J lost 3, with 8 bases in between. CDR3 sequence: CASSYILRYEQYF. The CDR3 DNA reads TGTGCCAGCAGTTACATCCTCCGCTACGAGCAGTACTTC.

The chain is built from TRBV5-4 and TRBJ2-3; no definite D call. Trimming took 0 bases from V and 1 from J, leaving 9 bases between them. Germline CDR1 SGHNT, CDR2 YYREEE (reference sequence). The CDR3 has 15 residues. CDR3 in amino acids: CASSLGPGRTDTQYF. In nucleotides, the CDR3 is TGTGCCAGCAGCTTGGGCCCTGGACGCACAGATACGCAGTATTTT.

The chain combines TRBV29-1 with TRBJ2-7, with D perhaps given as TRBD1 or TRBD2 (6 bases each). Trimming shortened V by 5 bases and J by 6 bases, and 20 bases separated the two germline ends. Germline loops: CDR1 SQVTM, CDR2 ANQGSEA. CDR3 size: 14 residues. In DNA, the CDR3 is TGCAGCGTTTCCCGATACGTGGGGGGCGGCGAGCAGTACTTC. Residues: CSVSRYVGGGEQYF.